A single sample is the source of the 21 T cell receptor beta chains below, sequenced in a study of yellow fever vaccine responses in identical twins. TCRdb re-derived calls from the RT-PCR reads in MiXCR, one entry per CDR3 protein. The table lists about 23,000 distinct CDR3 sequences, over 75% of them singletons. Sequenced material: T cells from blood (PBMCs), unsorted or a sorted subset (not recorded which), taken before or after yellow fever vaccination (not recorded which). Every receptor here comes from a woman aged 18-35 years who received the yellow fever vaccine.

In nucleotides, the CDR3 is TGTGCCAGCAGCAACCCCCCGACAGGGTTGACCTCTGGGGCCAACGTCCTGACTTTC. Amino acids: CASSNPPTGLTSGANVLTF. The chain links TRBV2 to TRBJ2-6; the match to TRBD1 covers 7 bases. V shed 6 bases, J shed 0 bases, and the junction held 14 bases outside the gene matches. CDR1 is SNHLY, CDR2 FYNNEI, per germline. This CDR3 is 19 amino acids long.

The J gene is TRBJ1-1, the V gene TRBV11-3; TRBD1 agrees at 8 bases. The CDR3 is made up of 14 amino acids. Trimming took 6 bases from V and 5 from J; bases not matched to a gene: 8. In germline, CDR1 is SGHNT, CDR2 YENEEA. The CDR3 protein is CASSLGQGVTEAFF. The CDR3 DNA follows: TGTGCCAGCAGTCTCGGACAGGGAGTTACTGAAGCTTTCTTT.

This rearrangement joins TRBV15 to TRBJ2-1; no reliable D call. This CDR3 contains 16 residues. Trimming cost V 2 bases and J 5 bases, with 16 bases left between them. Germline V gene sequence: CDR1 LNHNV, CDR2 YYDKDF (reference sequence). Written as DNA, the CDR3 is TGTGCCACCAGCAGACTCCCGAGTAGTATCAACAATGAGCAGTTCTTC. Its protein product is CATSRLPSSINNEQFF.

Only one count was recorded for this clonotype. The chain couples TRBV29-1 to TRBJ2-1; 9 bases match TRBD2. V shed 3 bases and J 8 bases; nucleotides not matched to a gene: 5. The CDR3 runs 13 residues. The V gene's germline CDR1 is SQVTM and CDR2 ANQGSEA. The CDR3 region is CSVDGGRADEQFF. The DNA of the CDR3 is TGCAGCGTTGATGGCGGGAGGGCCGATGAGCAGTTCTTC.

This rearrangement joins TRBV7-2 to TRBJ2-7; D possibly matches TRBD1 or TRBD2 (6 bases each). The V end lost 1 base, the J end lost 3 bases, and 16 bases lay between the germline ends. Germline V gene lookup returns CDR1 SGHTA and CDR2 FQGNSA. The CDR3 runs to 16 residues. CDR3 nucleotide sequence: TGTGCCAGCAGCTTAGAGGGAGTGAAGGGGGGCTACGAGCAGTACGTC. This translates into CASSLEGVKGGYEQYV.

The sample holds a few counts of this clonotype. The V and J genes are TRBV2 and TRBJ1-5; 7 bases agree with TRBD1. The CDR3 length is 12 residues. J was trimmed by 9 bases and V by 8 bases; bases with no gene match: 7. The germline CDR1 and CDR2 sequences are SNHLY and FYNNEI. This CDR3 is CASSRGYRPQHF. For the CDR3, the DNA is TGTGCCAGCTCCAGGGGGTATCGGCCCCAGCATTTT.

This chain joins TRBV5-4 and TRBJ2-7; D perhaps matches TRBD2 (6 bases). The CDR3 is made up of 13 amino acids. The germline CDR1 and CDR2 sequences are SGHNT and YYREEE (reference sequence). V was trimmed by 2 bases and J by 0 bases, leaving 6 bases between them. The CDR3 DNA sequence: TGTGCCAGCAGCTTCGGGAGCTCCTACGAGCAGTACTTC. Amino acid sequence: CASSFGSSYEQYF.

The gene calls are TRBV11-2 and TRBJ1-2; 8 bases fit TRBD1. J was trimmed by 8 bases and V by 3 bases; bases with no gene match: 2. Germline CDR1 SGHAT, CDR2 FQNNGV. The CDR3 runs to 12 residues. The CDR3, as DNA: TGTGCCAGCAGCTTGGACAGGGTGGGCTACACCTTC. This sequence encodes CASSLDRVGYTF. The full variable domain, its missing parts supplied by reference TRBV11-2 and TRBJ1-2, is EAGVAQSPRYKIIEKRQSVAFWCNPISGHATLYWYQQILGQGPKLLIQFQNNGVVDDSQLPKDRFSAERLKGVDSTLKIQPAKLEDSAVYLCASSLDRVGYTFGSGTRLTVV.

The chain couples TRBV7-6 to TRBJ2-1, with no clear D. The V end was cut by 6 bases, the J end by 8 bases, with 14 bases between. Looked up from germline, CDR1 is SGHVS and CDR2 is FNYEAQ. The CDR3 has 13 residues. CDR3 sequence: CASRPGPGHEQFF. The CDR3 bases are TGTGCCAGCAGACCAGGACCGGGCCATGAGCAGTTCTTC.

The chain has TRBV28 and TRBJ2-1; D call uncertain. Trimming pared 10 bases from V and 4 bases from J, leaving 11 bases between. Germline CDR1 MDHEN, CDR2 SYDVKM. This CDR3 comprises 12 residues. The DNA for the CDR3 is TGTGCCACCCCCCCAGCGTACAATGAGCAGTTCTTC. This translates into CATPPAYNEQFF.

The CDR3 sequence is CATSDADRGGYGYTF. The DNA for the CDR3 is TGTGCCACCAGTGATGCCGACAGGGGCGGCTATGGCTACACCTTC. The chain employs TRBV24-1 and TRBJ1-2; TRBD1 matches at 8 bases. Germline V lookup: CDR1 KGHDR, CDR2 SFDVKD. With 3 bases clipped from V and 4 bases from J, the junction kept 6 bases outside the gene matches. The CDR3 contains 15 residues.

This clonotype was observed once. The rearrangement links TRBV11-2 to TRBJ2-7; TRBD1 might be the D (6 bases). Germline CDR1 and CDR2: SGHAT and FQNNGV. This CDR3 has 13 amino acids. The germline V and J ends were trimmed by 5 bases and 6 bases, with 14 bases remaining between them. The CDR3 DNA reads as TGTGCCAGCAGCACTAGGACAGTACGCGAGCAGTACTTC. It encodes CASSTRTVREQYF. Full variable domain (remainder filled in from reference TRBV11-2 and TRBJ2-7): EAGVAQSPRYKIIEKRQSVAFWCNPISGHATLYWYQQILGQGPKLLIQFQNNGVVDDSQLPKDRFSAERLKGVDSTLKIQPAKLEDSAVYLCASSTRTVREQYFGPGTRLTVT.

J is TRBJ2-3 and V is TRBV20-1; 8 bases align to TRBD1. The CDR3 has 12 residues. Losses at the gene ends were 8 bases for V and 6 bases for J; bases not matched to a gene: 7. Germline CDR1 reads DFQATT; CDR2 reads SNEGSKA (reference sequence). The CDR3 spells CSNRGSWDTQYF. CDR3 bases: TGCAGTAACAGGGGGTCATGGGATACGCAGTATTTT.

This rearrangement joins TRBV18 to TRBJ2-2; D may be TRBD2 (6 bases). In germline, CDR1 is KGHSH, CDR2 LQKENI. The CDR3 runs 16 residues. The ends were cut back, 2 bases at V and 2 bases at J, with 12 bases in the middle. CDR3 protein: CASSPSQGGNTGELFF. CDR3 DNA: TGTGCCAGCTCACCATCCCAGGGAGGCAACACCGGGGAGCTGTTTTTT. Filled out from reference TRBV18 and TRBJ2-2, the complete variable domain reads NAGVMQNPRHLVRRRGQEARLRCSPMKGHSHVYWYRQLPEEGLKFMVYLQKENIIDESGMPKERFSAEFPKEGPSILRIQQVVRGDSAAYFCASSPSQGGNTGELFFGEGSRLTVL.

The chain couples TRBV10-3 to TRBJ1-2, with D unclear. The CDR3 sequence is 11 residues long. Trimming removed 2 bases at V and 8 bases at J, with 6 bases between. CDR1 is ENHRY and CDR2 is SYGVKD in the germline V gene. The CDR3 region has the DNA TGTGCCATCAGTGAGGGTAACGGCTACACCTTC. This translates into CAISEGNGYTF.

The chain links TRBV7-2 to TRBJ2-5; unclear D gene. The CDR3 loop spans 15 amino acids. The V end lost 0 bases, the J end lost 4 bases, and 12 bases lay between the germline ends. Germline CDR1 is SGHTA and CDR2 is FQGNSA. This CDR3 is CASSLAGWQLETQYF. The CDR3 coding sequence is TGTGCCAGCAGCTTAGCGGGGTGGCAATTAGAGACCCAGTACTTC.

The chain is built from TRBV13 and TRBJ2-1; D is possibly TRBD2 (6 bases). Trimming shortened V by 10 bases and J by 10 bases, and 23 bases separated the two germline ends. This CDR3 is built from 14 residues. The germline V gene has CDR1 PRHDT and CDR2 FYEKMQ (reference sequence). The CDR3 is CATQPGLAVKEQFF. For the CDR3, the DNA is TGTGCCACTCAGCCGGGACTGGCCGTCAAAGAGCAGTTCTTC.

This clonotype was detected a few times. The gene calls are TRBV4-1 and TRBJ1-1; D unclear. Germline lookup yields CDR1 MGHRA and CDR2 YSYEKL. Trimming shortened V by 4 bases and J by 4 bases, and 13 bases separated the two germline ends. The CDR3 totals 14 residues. CDR3 DNA: TGCGCCAGCAGCCGGGAACTATTTGGCACTGAAGCTTTCTTT. Translation: CASSRELFGTEAFF.

CDR3 residues: CASSPLAGGSNEQFF. CDR3 DNA sequence: TGTGCCAGCTCACCCCTAGCGGGGGGCAGTAATGAGCAGTTCTTC. The chain has TRBV18 and TRBJ2-1; 11 bases are shared with TRBD2. Germline loops: CDR1 KGHSH, CDR2 LQKENI. This CDR3 contains 15 residues. After removal of 3 bases from V and 7 bases from J, the junction contained 5 bases not matched to a gene. Full variable domain (missing parts from reference TRBV18 and TRBJ2-1): NAGVMQNPRHLVRRRGQEARLRCSPMKGHSHVYWYRQLPEEGLKFMVYLQKENIIDESGMPKERFSAEFPKEGPSILRIQQVVRGDSAAYFCASSPLAGGSNEQFFGPGTRLTVL.

This clonotype was seen just once. V and J are TRBV5-1 and TRBJ2-7, with 7 bases lining up with TRBD2. The CDR3 is made up of 15 amino acids. The J segment lost 6 bases and the V segment lost 0 bases, leaving 9 bases of the junction unmatched. The germline V gene has CDR1 SGHRS and CDR2 YFSETQ. Here the CDR3 DNA reads TGCGCCAGCAGCTTGGCCACTAGCGCTTCTGTCGAGCAGTACTTC. Residues: CASSLATSASVEQYF.

The chain uses TRBV12-3 or TRBV12-4 and TRBJ2-6; no firm D call. V lost 7 bases, J lost 1 base, and 8 bases lay in between. The CDR3 contains 14 residues. CDR3 in amino acids: CASTSWSGANVLTF. CDR3 bases: TGTGCCAGCACCTCCTGGTCTGGGGCCAACGTCCTGACTTTC.